These 25 T cell receptor beta chains came from one sample sequenced in a study of T-cell reconstitution after alpha-beta-depleted transplantation in children. The authors prepared the TCRbeta library with unique molecular identifiers. One entry per CDR3 protein, called by TCRdb with MiXCR from the PCR reads. The sample lists about 870,000 distinct CDR3 sequences; 16% were seen once. The material was PBMCs, mostly from graft donor cells, obtained 360 days after TCRalphabeta/CD19-depleted stem cell transplant. The source of these receptors is a male patient between 5 and 17 years old who had a stem cell transplant for acute lymphoblastic leukemia, so the T cells may come from the graft donor.

The chain joins TRBV11-2 to TRBJ1-1; D is uncertain. The CDR3 extends over 17 amino acids. In germline, CDR1 is SGHAT, CDR2 FQNNGV. Deletions cut 2 bases from V and 4 bases from J, with 20 bases between. CDR3 nucleotides: TGTGCCAGCAGCTTATGGATGTTCGGGGTTGGTCCCACTGAAGCTTTCTTT. It specifies CASSLWMFGVGPTEAFF.

This chain connects TRBV5-1 to TRBJ2-5; D unresolved. The CDR3 is made up of 13 amino acids. Between the trimmed V and J ends, which lost 6 bases and 1 base, there was a span of 10 bases. The V gene's germline CDR1 is SGHRS and CDR2 YFSETQ. CDR3 DNA: TGCGCCAGCAAAATGGGCAGCCAAGAGACCCAGTACTTC. It yields the protein CASKMGSQETQYF. Using reference TRBV5-1 and TRBJ2-5 for the parts outside the CDR3, the full variable domain is KAGVTQTPRYLIKTRGQQVTLSCSPISGHRSVSWYQQTPGQGLQFLFEYFSETQRNKGNFPGRFSGRQFSNSRSEMNVSTLELGDSALYLCASKMGSQETQYFGPGTRLLVL.

In this sample, this clonotype turned up a few times. This chain uses TRBV6-5 with TRBJ2-2; no clear D gene. Trimming cost V 2 bases and J 5 bases, with 9 bases left between them. The CDR3 spans 14 residues. CDR1 is MNHEY and CDR2 is SVGAGI in the germline V gene. The CDR3 reads CASSYGYHTGELFF. Written as DNA, the CDR3 is TGTGCCAGCAGTTACGGGTATCATACCGGGGAGCTGTTTTTT.

This clonotype was observed a few times. The chain couples TRBV12-3 or TRBV12-4 to TRBJ2-7; the D gene could be TRBD1 or TRBD2 (6 bases each). The CDR3 extends over 14 amino acids. Trimming removed 3 bases at V and 4 bases at J, with 13 bases between. The CDR3 sequence: CASSFGRGGYEQYF. As DNA, the CDR3 is TGTGCCAGCAGTTTTGGCAGGGGAGGTTACGAGCAGTACTTC.

V is TRBV7-3 and J is TRBJ2-5; tentative D call: TRBD2 (6 bases). This CDR3 has 15 residues. CDR1 and CDR2 (germline): SGHTA, FQGTGA. With 2 bases removed from V and 5 bases from J, the gap between germline ends came to 15 bases. The CDR3 DNA sequence: TGTGCCAGCAGCTTAGAGGCGGGAAATGGGGAGACCCAGTACTTC. Its protein is CASSLEAGNGETQYF. Full variable domain (rest looked up from reference TRBV7-3 and TRBJ2-5): GAGVSQTPSNKVTEKGKYVELRCDPISGHTALYWYRQSLGQGPEFLIYFQGTGAADDSGLPNDRFFAVRPEGSVSTLKIQRTERGDSAVYLCASSLEAGNGETQYFGPGTRLLVL.

There are a few counts of this clonotype. The chain employs TRBV12-3 or TRBV12-4 and TRBJ2-1; 8 bases match TRBD2. The V and J ends lost 5 bases and 7 bases, in that order; junction bases with no gene match: 13. The CDR3 runs to 16 residues. DNA of the CDR3: TGTGCCAGCAGTCCCGATGGACTAGCTAGGGGTAATGAGCAGTTCTTC. Protein sequence: CASSPDGLARGNEQFF.

This clonotype appeared a few times. A read error may produce the germline difference seen at one junction end. V and J are TRBV12-3 or TRBV12-4 and TRBJ2-1; 11 positions match TRBD2. This CDR3 has 14 residues. In DNA, the CDR3 is TGTGCCAGCAGACCCGGGACTAGCGGACCCACAAGGGTCTTC. The encoded protein is CASRPGTSGPTRVF.

This clonotype was picked up many times. The rearrangement joins TRBV7-2 to TRBJ2-3; D is ambiguous. Germline V gene lookup returns CDR1 SGHTA and CDR2 FQGNSA. CDR3 size: 12 residues. V was clipped by 2 bases and J by 4 bases, with 4 bases between them. The CDR3 DNA follows: TGTGCCAGCAGCTTACGCCCAGATACGCAGTATTTT. It is translated as CASSLRPDTQYF.

The rearrangement uses TRBV9 and TRBJ2-7, with D possibly matching TRBD1 (6 bases). This CDR3 region has 14 residues. Per germline, CDR1 SGDLS and CDR2 YYNGEE. V shed 4 bases and J shed 0 bases, with 11 bases lying between them. CDR3 amino acids: CASSWTDSSYEQYF. Written as DNA, the CDR3 is TGTGCCAGCAGCTGGACGGACAGCTCCTACGAGCAGTACTTC.

The V call is TRBV27, the J call TRBJ2-1; no clear D. V was shortened by 10 bases and J by 4 bases, with 8 bases between the two germline ends. The V gene's germline CDR1 is MNHEY and CDR2 SMNVEV (reference sequence). This CDR3 comprises 11 residues. CDR3 nucleotides: TGTGCCATAGGTTGGTACAATGAGCAGTTCTTC. This codes for CAIGWYNEQFF.

The chain employs TRBV20-1 and TRBJ2-6; 8 bases map to TRBD1. With V trimmed by 6 bases and J by 2 bases, 9 bases remained unmatched. Germline V gives CDR1 DFQATT, CDR2 SNEGSKA (reference sequence). The CDR3 is 16 amino acids. The CDR3 region has the DNA TGCAGTGCAGATGGACAGGGACAACCTGGGGCCAACGTCCTGACTTTC. It encodes CSADGQGQPGANVLTF.

J is TRBJ2-5 and V is TRBV7-6; D might be TRBD1 (6 bases). This CDR3 contains 15 residues. Trimming pared 2 bases from V and 5 bases from J, leaving 15 bases between. The germline V gene encodes CDR1 SGHVS and CDR2 FNYEAQ. The CDR3 region is CASSLWPRTEETQYF. In DNA, the CDR3 is TGTGCCAGCAGCTTATGGCCACGGACAGAGGAGACCCAGTACTTC.

There are a few counts of this clonotype. V usage is TRBV7-3 and J usage is TRBJ2-6; D is unresolved. This CDR3 comprises 14 residues. V lost 5 bases to trimming and J lost 4 bases, with 9 bases between them. Germline V gives CDR1 SGHTA, CDR2 FQGTGA. CDR3 residues: CASSPARGANVLTF. DNA for the CDR3: TGTGCCAGCAGCCCGGCCCGGGGGGCCAACGTCCTGACTTTC.

The J gene is TRBJ2-6, the V gene TRBV11-2; D may match TRBD1 or TRBD2 (6 bases each). Germline CDR1 and CDR2: SGHAT and FQNNGV. The CDR3 consists of 20 residues. Trimming shortened V by 5 bases and J by 1 base, and 24 bases separated the two germline ends. The CDR3 spells CASSRTGARTVRSGANVLTF. The CDR3 nucleotides are TGTGCCAGCAGCCGAACGGGGGCCAGGACCGTCCGATCTGGGGCCAACGTCCTGACTTTC.

The gene calls are TRBV7-2 and TRBJ1-2; D might be TRBD1 (6 bases). Germline V gene data show CDR1 as SGHTA and CDR2 as FQGNSA. V shed 3 bases and J shed 4 bases, with 18 bases lying between them. This CDR3 comprises 16 residues. In DNA form, the CDR3 reads TGTGCCAGCAGCTTGTTATCAGGGGCCTATGGCTATGGCTACACCTTC. As protein: CASSLLSGAYGYGYTF.

The sample holds many counts of this clonotype. CDR3 bases: TGTGCCAGCAGCCCCCCGGGAGTGGGAACCGGGGAGCTGTTTTTT. It yields the protein CASSPPGVGTGELFF. The chain is built from TRBV7-2 and TRBJ2-2, with a tentative D call TRBD2 (6 bases). V lost 5 bases and J 5 bases, leaving 15 bases between the germline ends. CDR1 is SGHTA, CDR2 FQGNSA, per germline. This CDR3 region has 15 residues.

The V call is TRBV24-1, the J call TRBJ2-3; 10 bases agree with TRBD2. CDR3 size: 13 residues. The germline V gene has CDR1 KGHDR and CDR2 SFDVKD. V lost 5 bases, J lost 9 bases, and 4 bases stayed unmatched. CDR3 nucleotides: TGTGCCACCAGTGTACTAGCGGGGAGAACGCAGTATTTT. It translates to CATSVLAGRTQYF.

In this sample, this clonotype turned up many times. This chain links TRBV24-1 with TRBJ1-2; 9 bases align to TRBD1. J lost 6 bases, V lost 9 bases, and 10 bases had no gene match. The CDR3 totals 14 residues. Germline assignment: CDR1 KGHDR and CDR2 SFDVKD. CDR3 amino acids: CATGDSGTGHGYTF. CDR3 bases: TGTGCCACCGGGGATAGTGGGACAGGGCATGGCTACACCTTC.

Regarding this clonotype: Compared with germline, one end of the junction differs, possibly owing to a read error. V and J are TRBV12-3 or TRBV12-4 and TRBJ1-5; 7 bases line up with TRBD1. The CDR3 is 14 amino acids. The CDR3 DNA reads TGTGCCAGCAGTTTAAGGCAGGGGGGTCAGCCCCGGCATTTT. Translated, it gives CASSLRQGGQPRHF.

This chain joins TRBV10-3 and TRBJ2-3; 8 bases fit TRBD2. CDR1 ENHRY and CDR2 SYGVKD come from the germline V gene. V was clipped by 8 bases and J by 2 bases; unmatched bases: 9. The CDR3 runs to 15 residues. The CDR3 is CAISPYGRATDTQYF. In nucleotides, the CDR3 is TGTGCCATCTCCCCCTACGGGAGGGCCACAGATACGCAGTATTTT.

Ten or more counts support this clonotype. The chain uses TRBV7-3 and TRBJ2-3; 7 bases agree with TRBD1. V was clipped by 2 bases and J by 5 bases; unmatched bases: 4. Germline V CDR1 and CDR2: SGHTA, FQGTGA. CDR3 length equals 14 residues. This CDR3 is CASSLDRAVDTQYF. The DNA for the CDR3 is TGTGCCAGCAGCTTAGACAGGGCCGTAGATACGCAGTATTTT.

This chain links TRBV18 with TRBJ2-7; the D gene could be TRBD1 or TRBD2 (6 bases each). V shed 2 bases and J shed 7 bases, with 18 bases lying between them. The CDR3 consists of 15 residues. The germline gives CDR1 KGHSH, CDR2 LQKENI. CDR3 protein: CASSPSKGRRGEQYF. The CDR3 coding sequence is TGTGCCAGCTCACCAAGCAAGGGCCGGAGGGGGGAGCAGTACTTC.

The table lists this clonotype with a few counts. The chain couples TRBV6-5 to TRBJ1-1; D uncertain. There are 15 residues in the CDR3. Looked up from germline, CDR1 is MNHEY and CDR2 is SVGAGI. V was trimmed by 1 base and J by 2 bases, leaving 11 bases between them. CDR3 sequence (DNA): TGTGCCAGCAGTTACTTATACCGGGAAAACACTGAAGCTTTCTTT. Translating gives CASSYLYRENTEAFF.

The V call is TRBV2, the J call TRBJ2-7; TRBD2 aligns across 16 bases. The CDR3 extends over 16 amino acids. V lost 8 bases and J lost 7; bases outside the gene matches: 11. The V gene's germline CDR1 is SNHLY and CDR2 FYNNEI. The chain's CDR3 is CASAGTSGRALGEQYF. The CDR3, as DNA: TGTGCCAGCGCCGGGACTAGCGGGAGGGCCCTCGGGGAGCAGTACTTC.

This clonotype was observed a handful of times. The chain combines TRBV18 with TRBJ2-7; tentative D call: TRBD1 (5 bases). V lost 2 bases and J 3 bases, leaving 14 bases between the germline ends. The CDR3 spans 15 residues. Looked up from germline, CDR1 is KGHSH and CDR2 is LQKENI. CDR3 protein: CASSPSQGLGYEQYF. The CDR3 coding sequence is TGTGCCAGCTCACCATCCCAGGGATTGGGCTACGAGCAGTACTTC.